The clone carrying this T cell receptor beta chain has only one observation. Its antigen is undetermined. Primers included in the PCR were 60 Vbeta and 13 Jbeta primers. Generated by immunoSEQ multiplex PCR, the TCRdb table keeps only in-frame clones and is missing some. The table records about 50,000 clones, around 70% of them present only once. The record originates from a study of cytomegalovirus exposure and HLA in healthy donors. Study-wide points: Roughly even sequencing depth across donors was the assumption behind the presence/absence analyses.

The CDR3 sequence is 15 residues long. Germline V CDR1 and CDR2: MNHEY, SMNVEV (reference sequence). The trim removed 3 bases at V and 8 bases at J, leaving 8 bases unmatched. The chain uses TRBV27 and TRBJ1-1, with TRBD1 identical over 11 bases. The source of this sequence is a woman in her fifties or sixties in good health and CMV-seronegative. Sequencing was done on a sample of PBMCs. DNA of the CDR3: TGTGCCAGCAGTTTCTATCCGGGACAGGGGGTCGAAGCTTTCTTT. It is translated as CASSFYPGQGVEAFF.